Following are 25 T cell receptor beta chains from one sample sequenced in a study of blood T cell repertoires in COVID-19. Only in-frame clones appear in the TCRdb table, and some are missing; sequencing was by immunoSEQ multiplex PCR. Here the sample spans roughly 150,000 clones, about 88% being singletons. The sample taken for sequencing was peripheral blood. Every receptor here comes from a man in his fifties or sixties who had recovered from COVID-19.

The rearrangement links TRBV7-3 to TRBJ1-1; D is unresolved. CDR3 size: 14 residues. Trimming stripped 2 bases from V and 5 bases from J, with 12 bases between. Germline CDR1 and CDR2: SGHTA and FQGTGA. This chain's CDR3 is CASSLEGGRTEAFF. Here the CDR3 DNA reads TGTGCCAGCAGCTTAGAAGGCGGCCGGACTGAAGCTTTCTTT. Using reference TRBV7-3 and TRBJ1-1 for the parts outside the CDR3, the full variable domain is GAGVSQTPSNKVTEKGKYVELRCDPISGHTALYWYRQSLGQGPEFLIYFQGTGAADDSGLPNDRFFAVRPEGSVSTLKIQRTERGDSAVYLCASSLEGGRTEAFFGQGTRLTVV.

The chain links TRBV2 to TRBJ2-7; 7 bases are a match to TRBD2. This CDR3 is built from 13 residues. Germline CDR1 and CDR2: SNHLY and FYNNEI. With V trimmed by 8 bases and J by 4 bases, 8 bases remained unmatched. DNA for the CDR3: TGTGCCAGCGGCTGGGATAGCGGGTACGAGCAGTACTTC. Translated: CASGWDSGYEQYF.

The J gene is TRBJ1-2, the V gene TRBV5-4, with TRBD1 matching over 8 bases. V was clipped by 2 bases and J by 5 bases; unmatched bases: 5. Germline V gene data show CDR1 as SGHNT and CDR2 as YYREEE (reference sequence). The CDR3 totals 14 residues. The CDR3 protein is CASSFQGAGYGYTF. The CDR3 DNA reads TGTGCCAGCAGCTTTCAGGGGGCGGGGTATGGCTACACCTTC.

V usage is TRBV27 and J usage is TRBJ1-5, with D possibly matching TRBD1 (6 bases). In germline, CDR1 is MNHEY, CDR2 SMNVEV (reference sequence). This CDR3 is built from 15 residues. V lost 1 base and J 4 bases, leaving 11 bases between the germline ends. The CDR3 nucleotides read TGTGCCAGCAGTTTATTATCAGGGGCTAATCAGCCCCAGCATTTT. Translated: CASSLLSGANQPQHF.

The gene calls are TRBV10-3 and TRBJ2-1; D not certain. Trimming removed 0 bases at V and 6 bases at J, with 9 bases between. CDR3 length: 14 amino acids. Germline CDR1 reads ENHRY; CDR2 reads SYGVKD. CDR3 sequence reads: CAISESGGPNEQFF. The CDR3 nucleotides are TGTGCCATCAGTGAGTCCGGCGGTCCCAATGAGCAGTTCTTC.

The rearrangement uses TRBV6-5 and TRBJ1-5, with D possibly being TRBD1 (5 bases). The CDR3 spans 13 residues. Germline V gene data show CDR1 as MNHEY and CDR2 as SVGAGI. Trimming took 4 bases from V and 7 from J, leaving 11 bases between them. The DNA for the CDR3 is TGTGCCAGCAGTTCCCAGGGTTGGCAGCCCCAGCATTTT. Translating gives CASSSQGWQPQHF.

This chain connects TRBV2 to TRBJ2-7; TRBD2 matches 13 bases. Trimming cost V 5 bases and J 2 bases; bases outside gene matches: 3. Germline V CDR1 and CDR2: SNHLY, FYNNEI. The CDR3 sequence is 15 residues long. The CDR3 sequence: CASSPGLAGPYEQYF. The CDR3, as DNA: TGTGCCAGCAGTCCGGGACTAGCGGGACCCTACGAGCAGTACTTC.

The chain has TRBV19 and TRBJ2-6; 9 nucleotides agree with TRBD2. CDR3 size: 18 residues. Germline V lookup: CDR1 LNHDA, CDR2 SQIVND (reference sequence). The trim removed 0 bases at V and 0 bases at J, leaving 3 bases unmatched. Written as DNA, the CDR3 is TGTGCCAGTAGTATAGATCTAGCGGGAAGCTCTGGGGCCAACGTCCTGACTTTC. This translates into CASSIDLAGSSGANVLTF.

The V gene is TRBV5-6, the J gene TRBJ1-5; D gene ambiguous. Trimming left V 2 bases short and J 4 bases short, with 7 bases between. The CDR3 length is 13 residues. CDR1 and CDR2 from the germline V gene are SGHDT and YYEEEE. CDR3 bases: TGTGCCAGCAGCTTTGGCAGGAATCAGCCCCAGCATTTT. Amino acid sequence: CASSFGRNQPQHF.

The V call is TRBV6-2 or TRBV6-3, the J call TRBJ2-3, with 9 nucleotides matching TRBD2. V was clipped by 6 bases and J by 3 bases; unmatched bases: 7. This CDR3 has 15 residues. CDR1 MNHEY and CDR2 SVGEGT come from the germline V gene. The CDR3 region has the DNA TGTGCCAGCAGCCTTCGGCGGGAGGGGACAGATACGCAGTATTTT. Its protein is CASSLRREGTDTQYF.

V and J are TRBV5-1 and TRBJ2-7; D possibly corresponds to TRBD1 (7 bases). Trimming stripped 4 bases from V and 4 bases from J, with 12 bases between. The length of the CDR3 is 13 residues. Germline CDR1 is SGHRS and CDR2 is YFSETQ. Written as DNA, the CDR3 is TGCGCCAGCAGCGGGGGGACAGTTTACGAGCAGTACTTC. This sequence encodes CASSGGTVYEQYF.

This chain uses TRBV19 with TRBJ2-1, with D tentatively TRBD2 (6 bases). V was shortened by 6 bases and J by 2 bases, with 14 bases between the two germline ends. This CDR3 has 15 amino acids. CDR1 is LNHDA, CDR2 SQIVND, per germline (reference sequence). CDR3 DNA: TGTGCCAGTAGCCGAGGCGGGAATCCCTACAATGAGCAGTTCTTC. Protein product: CASSRGGNPYNEQFF.

A single count supports this clone. This chain uses TRBV6-5 with TRBJ2-1, with D possibly being TRBD2 (5 bases). V lost 2 bases to trimming and J lost 3 bases, with 14 bases between them. The V gene's germline CDR1 is MNHEY and CDR2 SVGAGI. This CDR3 comprises 16 residues. The chain's CDR3 is CASSYMFRGVYNEQFF. The CDR3 nucleotides read TGTGCCAGCAGTTACATGTTCCGGGGAGTCTACAATGAGCAGTTCTTC.

The rearrangement joins TRBV4-2 to TRBJ2-1; the D gene is possibly TRBD1 (6 bases). V was cut by 4 bases and J by 10 bases, with 17 bases left in between. In germline, CDR1 is LGHNA, CDR2 YNFKEQ. The CDR3 length is 14 residues. This chain's CDR3 is CASSPISQGYEQFF. CDR3 bases: TGTGCCAGCAGCCCTATTTCACAGGGTTACGAGCAGTTCTTC.

This clone was seen just once. The chain employs TRBV18 and TRBJ2-7, with 8 bases aligning to TRBD1. Trimming took 0 bases from V and 4 from J; bases not matched to a gene: 8. Germline V gene sequence: CDR1 KGHSH, CDR2 LQKENI. The CDR3 runs to 16 residues. The CDR3 loop is CASSPPGRGLQYEQYF. As DNA, the CDR3 is TGTGCCAGCTCACCACCCGGCAGGGGGCTTCAGTACGAGCAGTACTTC. Full variable domain (remainder filled in from reference TRBV18 and TRBJ2-7): NAGVMQNPRHLVRRRGQEARLRCSPMKGHSHVYWYRQLPEEGLKFMVYLQKENIIDESGMPKERFSAEFPKEGPSILRIQQVVRGDSAAYFCASSPPGRGLQYEQYFGPGTRLTVT.

This clone was found once. The V call is TRBV5-1, the J call TRBJ2-2; tentatively, D is TRBD1 (6 bases). The CDR3 runs 15 residues. Germline V CDR1 and CDR2: SGHRS, YFSETQ. Trimming left V 2 bases short and J 0 bases short, with 8 bases between. The DNA of the CDR3 is TGCGCCAGCAGCTTCAGGGGCGCGAACACCGGGGAGCTGTTTTTT. It yields the protein CASSFRGANTGELFF.

The V call is TRBV18, the J call TRBJ2-2; 7 bases are shared with TRBD1. The CDR3 contains 16 residues. Germline V gene data show CDR1 as KGHSH and CDR2 as LQKENI. J lost 5 bases, V lost 2 bases, and 8 bases had no gene match. The CDR3 sequence is CASSPRQGGSTGELFF. In DNA form, the CDR3 reads TGTGCCAGCTCACCAAGACAGGGTGGGAGTACCGGGGAGCTGTTTTTT.

The CDR3 DNA is TGTGCCAGCAGCCGAGGAACGGAAGCCTACAATGAGCAGTTCTTC. This encodes CASSRGTEAYNEQFF. The chain recombines TRBV28 with TRBJ2-1; D is unclear. The CDR3 runs 15 residues. The V end lost 6 bases, the J end lost 2 bases, and 14 bases lay between the germline ends. The V gene's germline CDR1 is MDHEN and CDR2 SYDVKM.

The CDR3 bases are TGTGCCAGCAGCTCCCGTCCCGGGACAGGGTCGAACACTGAAGCTTTCTTT. It codes for CASSSRPGTGSNTEAFF. J is TRBJ1-1 and V is TRBV5-4; 9 nucleotides match TRBD1. This CDR3 has 17 residues. V was clipped by 3 bases and J by 1 base; unmatched bases: 10. Per the germline V gene, CDR1 is SGHNT and CDR2 is YYREEE (reference sequence).

The chain links TRBV5-1 to TRBJ2-7; 12 bases fit TRBD1. The CDR3 runs 15 residues. Germline V gene data show CDR1 as SGHRS and CDR2 as YFSETQ. J lost 7 bases, V lost 4 bases, and 9 bases had no gene match. The CDR3 region has the DNA TGCGCCAGCAGCCGTCCGGGACAGGGGGCGGAGGAGCAGTACTTC. This codes for CASSRPGQGAEEQYF.

This clone has only one observation. The chain is built from TRBV6-1 and TRBJ1-2; 9 bases agree with TRBD1. The CDR3 extends over 14 amino acids. The ends lost 2 bases at V and 7 bases at J; junction bases unmatched: 5. The V gene's germline CDR1 is MNHNS and CDR2 SASEGT. The CDR3 is CASSEYRTGVGYTF. The CDR3 DNA follows: TGTGCCAGCAGTGAATATAGGACAGGGGTTGGCTACACCTTC.

This chain links TRBV28 with TRBJ2-7; 7 bases line up with TRBD1. Germline-derived CDR1 and CDR2 are MDHEN and SYDVKM. There are 13 residues in the CDR3. Trimming cost V 10 bases and J 3 bases; bases outside gene matches: 9. This CDR3 is CATYDRADYEQYF. The CDR3 DNA sequence: TGTGCCACCTACGACAGGGCGGACTACGAGCAGTACTTC. Supplemented by reference TRBV28 and TRBJ2-7, the full variable domain reads DVKVTQSSRYLVKRTGEKVFLECVQDMDHENMFWYRQDPGLGLRLIYFSYDVKMKEKGDIPEGYSVSREKKERFSLILESASTNQTSMYLCATYDRADYEQYFGPGTRLTVT.

The chain has TRBV2 and TRBJ2-4, with D possibly being TRBD2 (5 bases). Germline V gene lookup returns CDR1 SNHLY and CDR2 FYNNEI. This CDR3 region has 12 residues. V gave up 6 bases and J gave up 6 bases, with 9 bases separating them. The chain's CDR3 is CASRDGGNIQYF. The CDR3 DNA is TGTGCCAGCAGGGACGGAGGAAACATTCAGTACTTC.

The genes are TRBV7-2 and TRBJ2-5, with D uncertain. This CDR3 is 12 amino acids long. From germline, CDR1 is SGHTA and CDR2 FQGNSA. The V end lost 4 bases, the J end lost 2 bases, and 5 bases lay between the germline ends. CDR3 sequence reads: CASSSVQETQYF. CDR3 sequence (DNA): TGTGCCAGCAGCTCGGTTCAAGAGACCCAGTACTTC.

The gene calls are TRBV6-1 and TRBJ1-6, with 10 bases matching TRBD1. CDR3 length: 15 residues. V lost 1 base to trimming and J lost 9 bases; unmatched junction nucleotides: 3. Germline V gene lookup returns CDR1 MNHNS and CDR2 SASEGT. CDR3 protein: CASSEGDRGGSPLHF. The DNA of the CDR3 is TGTGCCAGCAGTGAAGGGGACAGGGGAGGTTCACCCCTCCACTTT.